This T cell receptor (beta chain) was obtained from a study of CD8+CD57+ T cells in acquired aplastic anemia. Across the whole study: The mean DNA yield obtained from sorted CD4+ and CD8+ cells came to about 3 ug.

Profiling of TCR beta VDJ combinations and CDR3 sequences used genomic DNA as template. TCRdb re-derived calls from the reads in MiXCR, one entry per CDR3 protein. Of 190,000 or so distinct CDR3 sequences in the sample, less than 50% were seen once. This clonotype was seen repeatedly, ten times or more. Patients included in sequencing had previously demonstrated CD8+CD57+ cell expansion by flow cytometry. Each of the patients presented with severe acquired aplastic anemia. Prior therapy had not been administered to any patient at the time of blood sampling. The CDR3 sequence is 18 residues long. Germline-derived CDR1 and CDR2 are LGHNA and YSLEER. Trimming shortened V by 0 bases and J by 2 bases, and 18 bases separated the two germline ends.

Material: sorted CD4+, CD8+, or CD8+CD57+ T cells (not recorded which) from PBMCs. The J gene is TRBJ2-3, the V gene TRBV4-3; D is ambiguous. The sequence derives from a human donor with aplastic anemia. The CDR3 spells CASSQDYLLGSTTDTQYF. CDR3 coding DNA: TGCGCCAGCAGCCAAGATTATCTTTTGGGCAGTACCACAGATACGCAGTATTTT.